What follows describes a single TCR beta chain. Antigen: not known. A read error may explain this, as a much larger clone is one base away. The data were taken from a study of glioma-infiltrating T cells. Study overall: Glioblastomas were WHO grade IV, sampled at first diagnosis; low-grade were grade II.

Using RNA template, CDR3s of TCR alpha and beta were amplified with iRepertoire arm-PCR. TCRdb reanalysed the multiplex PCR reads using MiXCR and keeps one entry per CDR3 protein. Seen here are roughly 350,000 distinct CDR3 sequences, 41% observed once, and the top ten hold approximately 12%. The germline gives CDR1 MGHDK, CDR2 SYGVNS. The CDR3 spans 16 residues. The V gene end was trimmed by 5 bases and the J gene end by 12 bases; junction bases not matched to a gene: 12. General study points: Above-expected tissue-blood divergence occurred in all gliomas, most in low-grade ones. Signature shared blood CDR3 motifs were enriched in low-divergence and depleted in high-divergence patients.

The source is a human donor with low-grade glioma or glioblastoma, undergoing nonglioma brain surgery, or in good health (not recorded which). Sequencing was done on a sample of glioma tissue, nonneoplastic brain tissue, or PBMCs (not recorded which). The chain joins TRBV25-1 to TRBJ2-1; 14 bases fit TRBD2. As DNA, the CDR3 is TGTGCCAGCAGTCAGTTCGGGACTAGCGGGAGTGATGGGCAGTTCTTC. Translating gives CASSQFGTSGSDGQFF.